A selection of T cell receptor beta chains follows, all from one sample in a study of blood T cell repertoires in COVID-19. Here immunoSEQ multiplex PCR was the method, and the copy in TCRdb shows in-frame clones only, minus some. Of about 250,000 clones in the sample, around 88% were seen once. Input material: peripheral blood. These receptors came from a man older than 75 with acute or convalescent COVID-19. CDR3s include the opening cysteine and the closing phenylalanine or tryptophan. Each record gives: V gene, J gene, clone size, D gene, CDR3 DNA, CDR3 protein. D genes are given only for firm matches. Part of the rows lack a size; the others show once, few, many or a class for expanded clones.

TRBV15	TRBJ1-1	NA	NA	TGTGCCACCAGCAGCCCCTGGGAGGGGGAAGCTTTCTTT	CATSSPWEGEAFF
TRBV5-1	TRBJ2-1	NA	TRBD2	TGCGCCAGCAGCACTACTAGCGGGATGTACAATGAGCAGTTCTTC	CASSTTSGMYNEQFF
TRBV2	TRBJ2-7	NA	NA	TGTGCCAGCAGTTTGTCCGGAGTGTACGAGCAGTACTTC	CASSLSGVYEQYF
TRBV7-2	TRBJ1-6	NA	TRBD1	TGTGCCAGCAGCTTGAGACAGGGGAACAATTCACCCCTCCACTTT	CASSLRQGNNSPLHF
TRBV28	TRBJ1-4	NA	TRBD1	TGTGCCAGCAGTCCGAGGACAGGGGGTAATGAAAAACTGTTTTTT	CASSPRTGGNEKLFF
TRBV28	TRBJ2-5	NA	TRBD1	TGTGCCAGCAGTCTTAGACAGGGAAATGCCCAAGAGACCCAGTACTTC	CASSLRQGNAQETQYF
TRBV6-5	TRBJ1-5	once	NA	TGTGCCAGCAAAAACACAGGGCGAGGCAATCAGCCCCAGCATTTT	CASKNTGRGNQPQHF
TRBV11-2	TRBJ2-1	NA	TRBD2	TGTGCCAGCAGCACGAACACGGGACTAGCGGGAACTGAGCAGTTCTTC	CASSTNTGLAGTEQFF
TRBV6-2/TRBV6-3	TRBJ2-3	NA	TRBD2	TGTGCCAGCAGTACCTCGAGGGTAGCGGGAGTTAGCACAGATACGCAGTATTTT	CASSTSRVAGVSTDTQYF
TRBV15	TRBJ2-1	few	TRBD1	TGTGCCACCAGCACCTTCAGGGGGCTGGAGCAGTTCTTC	CATSTFRGLEQFF
TRBV7-2	TRBJ1-1	once	NA	TGTGCCAGCAGCTTAACAGGGAGGGATACTGAAGCTTTCTTT	CASSLTGRDTEAFF
TRBV19	TRBJ1-3	NA	TRBD1	TGTGCCAGTGGACAGGGTCCCAACGGAAACACCATATATTTT	CASGQGPNGNTIYF
TRBV5-4	TRBJ2-2	NA	NA	TGTGCCAGCAGCTTTGAGGACACCGGGGAGCTGTTTTTT	CASSFEDTGELFF
TRBV7-9	TRBJ1-4	NA	NA	TGTGCCAGCAGCTTAAGCGCCGGCAGACCCAATGAAAAACTGTTTTTT	CASSLSAGRPNEKLFF
TRBV5-1	TRBJ2-2	NA	TRBD2	TGCGCCAGCAGCCCAGGGTCGGGAGGTGCCGGGGAGCTGTTTTTT	CASSPGSGGAGELFF
TRBV27	TRBJ1-1	NA	TRBD1	TGTGCCAGCAGTTTATTGGTGACAGGGGTTAACACTGAAGCTTTCTTT	CASSLLVTGVNTEAFF
TRBV5-1	TRBJ1-2	NA	NA	TGCGCCAGCAGCTTGGCCGGGGCCCGGGGGGATGGCTACACCTTC	CASSLAGARGDGYTF
TRBV3-1/TRBV3-2	TRBJ2-7	NA	NA	TGTGCCAGCAGCCAAGGTGGACAGCGATACGAGCAGTACTTC	CASSQGGQRYEQYF
TRBV4-1	TRBJ2-6	NA	TRBD1	TGCGCCAGCAGAGACAGGGTGGCTGGGGCCAACGTCCTGACTTTC	CASRDRVAGANVLTF